This T cell receptor beta chain was captured by sequencing in a study of STAT3 mutations in large granular lymphocyte leukemia. Worth noting for this clone: What it binds is unknown.

Assay: immunoSEQ multiplex PCR; the TCRdb copy retains only in-frame clones and omits some. This table holds over 30,000 clones, about 88% found once. Study outcomes and limitations: In T-cell large granular lymphocyte leukemia, about half of patients showed multiple immunodominant subclonotypes.

The V and J ends lost 6 bases and 0 bases respectively, with 11 bases between them. The CDR3 is 14 amino acids. The germline V gene encodes CDR1 ENHRY and CDR2 SYGVKD. This sequence originates from a human donor with T large granular lymphocyte leukemia. Some clones in this sample may be carry-over from other donors' samples. The chain is built from TRBV10-3 and TRBJ1-1; D is ambiguous. The sequenced sample was PBMCs. CDR3 nucleotide sequence: TGTGCCATCAGAGCCCCGGGGATGAACACTGAAGCTTTCTTT. This translates into CAIRAPGMNTEAFF.